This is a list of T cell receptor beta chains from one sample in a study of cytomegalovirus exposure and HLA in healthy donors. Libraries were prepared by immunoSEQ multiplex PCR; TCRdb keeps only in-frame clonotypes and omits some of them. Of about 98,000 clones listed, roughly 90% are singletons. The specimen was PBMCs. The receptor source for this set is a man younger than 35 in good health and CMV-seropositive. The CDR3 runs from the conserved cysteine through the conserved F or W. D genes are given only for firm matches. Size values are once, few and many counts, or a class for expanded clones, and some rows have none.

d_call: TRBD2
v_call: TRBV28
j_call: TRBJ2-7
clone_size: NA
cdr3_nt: TGTGCCAGCAGCCCGGGGGGGATGGGCGAGCAGTACTTC
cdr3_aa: CASSPGGMGEQYF

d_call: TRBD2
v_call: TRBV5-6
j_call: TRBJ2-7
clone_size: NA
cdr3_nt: TGTGCCAGCACCGGTTGGCGGGAGACCTACGAGCAGTACTTC
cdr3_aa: CASTGWRETYEQYF

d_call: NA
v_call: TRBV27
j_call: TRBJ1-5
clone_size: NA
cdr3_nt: TGTGCCAGCAGTTTACCCGCCCACGCGGACACTAGCAATCAGCCCCAGCATTTT
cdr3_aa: CASSLPAHADTSNQPQHF

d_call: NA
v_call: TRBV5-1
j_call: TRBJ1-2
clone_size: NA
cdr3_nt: TGCGCCAGCAGCTTGGACAGAAACTATGGCTACACCTTC
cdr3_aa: CASSLDRNYGYTF

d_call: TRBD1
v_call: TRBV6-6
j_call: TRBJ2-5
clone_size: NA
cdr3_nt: TGTGCCAGCAGTACCCGGGACAGGGGCGGGGAGCAGTACTTC
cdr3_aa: CASSTRDRGGEQYF

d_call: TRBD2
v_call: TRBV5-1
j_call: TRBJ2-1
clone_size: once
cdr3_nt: TGCGCCAGCAGCTCCCTAGCGGGAGGGGTTAATGAGCAGTTCTTC
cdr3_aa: CASSSLAGGVNEQFF

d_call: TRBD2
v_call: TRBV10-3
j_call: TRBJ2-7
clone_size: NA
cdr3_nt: TGTGCCATCAGTGAGAACGCCGGACTAGCGGGAGGCACCTACGAGCAGTACTTC
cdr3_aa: CAISENAGLAGGTYEQYF

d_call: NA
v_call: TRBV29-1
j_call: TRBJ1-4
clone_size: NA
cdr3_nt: TGCAGCGTTGGGAGCTGGTCTGCAACTAATGAAAAACTGTTTTTT
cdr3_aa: CSVGSWSATNEKLFF

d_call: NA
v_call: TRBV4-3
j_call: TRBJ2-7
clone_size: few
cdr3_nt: TGCGCCAGCAGCCAAGATTCCGGGGGACTCGAGCAGTACTTC
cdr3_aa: CASSQDSGGLEQYF

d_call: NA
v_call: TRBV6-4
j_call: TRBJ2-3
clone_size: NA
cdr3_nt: TGTGCCAGCAGTGCCCGGGGAGCGTTGGGCACAGATACGCAGTATTTT
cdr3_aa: CASSARGALGTDTQYF

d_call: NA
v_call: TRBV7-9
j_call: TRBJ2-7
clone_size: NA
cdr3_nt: TGTGCCAGCAGCTTAGAGCGGGCAGATCCCTACGAGCAGTACTTC
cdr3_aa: CASSLERADPYEQYF

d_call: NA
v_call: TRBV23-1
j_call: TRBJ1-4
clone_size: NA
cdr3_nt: TGCGCCAGCAGTCAATCGGGAGTCGGCGGTGCAACTAATGAAAAACTGTTTTTT
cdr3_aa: CASSQSGVGGATNEKLFF

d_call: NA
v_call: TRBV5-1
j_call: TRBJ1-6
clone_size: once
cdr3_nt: TGCGCCAGCAGCCCGGGGTCTGGTGGCAATTCACCCCTCCACTTT
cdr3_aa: CASSPGSGGNSPLHF

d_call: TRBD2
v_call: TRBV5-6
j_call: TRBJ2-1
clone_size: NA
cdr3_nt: TGTGCCAGCAGCTTGACTAGCGCACACAATGAGCAGTTCTTC
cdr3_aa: CASSLTSAHNEQFF